This T cell receptor beta chain was sequenced during a study of T cells in Graves' hyperthyroidism and ophthalmopathy. Study observations and caveats: The model forecast ophthalmopathy, anticipating it by a median roughly 6.5 months before onset. Ophthalmopathy could be told apart from stable hyperthyroidism with a 13 V-J model. Expanded thyroid clonotypes (above 0.001) were mostly also found in blood.

Per the germline V gene, CDR1 is SQVTM and CDR2 is ANQGSEA. The CDR3 is made up of 12 amino acids. V shed 6 bases and J shed 6 bases, with 14 bases lying between them. RNA transcripts gave rise to amplified TCR beta CDR3 regions. The HTBI primer set was used in a first-round RT-PCR of the TCR CDR3. TCRdb independently ran MiXCR on the multiplex PCR reads; one entry per CDR3 protein. The sample carries about half a million distinct CDR3 sequences, just under 20% recorded once. This clonotype was counted between two and nine times. Its antigen is unknown. Fresh peripheral blood, under 13 ml, was the source of the PBMCs.

This TCR derives from a man aged 35 to 55 with Graves' ophthalmopathy. Material for sequencing was blood. The rearrangement joins TRBV29-1 to TRBJ1-1, with D hard to call. CDR3 sequence: CSVRSPGAEAFF. The CDR3 nucleotides read TGCAGCGTACGGTCGCCTGGGGCTGAAGCTTTCTTT.